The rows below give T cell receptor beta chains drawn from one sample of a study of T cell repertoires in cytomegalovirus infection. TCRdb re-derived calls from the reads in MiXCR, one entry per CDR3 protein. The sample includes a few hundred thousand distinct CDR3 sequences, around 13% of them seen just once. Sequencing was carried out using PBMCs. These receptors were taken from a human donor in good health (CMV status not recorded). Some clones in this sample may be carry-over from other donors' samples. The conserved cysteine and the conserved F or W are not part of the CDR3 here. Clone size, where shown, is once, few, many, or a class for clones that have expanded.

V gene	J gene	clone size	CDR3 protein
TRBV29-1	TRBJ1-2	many	SVEGLNGYT
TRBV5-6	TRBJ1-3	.	ASSWTTGSSGNTIY
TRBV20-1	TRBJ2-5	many	SARPLQGSGETQY
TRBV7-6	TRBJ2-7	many	ASSLGTSGTFPYEQY
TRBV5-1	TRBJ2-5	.	ASSTGGGAYQETQY
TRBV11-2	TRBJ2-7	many	ASSLDTTRAQVGEQY
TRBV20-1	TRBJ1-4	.	SAIVLGEKLF
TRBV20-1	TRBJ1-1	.	SARSETGVNTEAF
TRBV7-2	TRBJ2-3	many	ASSIRASGAYYTDTQY
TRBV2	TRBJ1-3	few	ASSAVGVRGSGNTIY
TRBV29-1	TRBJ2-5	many	SGQPGYQETQY
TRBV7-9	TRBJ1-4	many	ASSLAGSQYLGEKLF
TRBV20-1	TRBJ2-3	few	SASPGADTQY
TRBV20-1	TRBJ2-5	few	SARVRVLQETQY
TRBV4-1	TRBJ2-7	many	ASSQRLSYEQY
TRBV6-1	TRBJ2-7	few	ASSVPGTGVDEQY
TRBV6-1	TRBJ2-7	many	ASSFPGTSGRSHSYEQY
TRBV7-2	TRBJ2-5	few	ASSFQLAGGPETQY
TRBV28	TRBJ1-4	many	ASSLRQGDEKLF
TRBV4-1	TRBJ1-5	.	ASSQDPYKDSNQPQH
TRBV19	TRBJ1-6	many	ASTQGGTTYNSPLH
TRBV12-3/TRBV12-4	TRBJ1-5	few	ASSLQTGPVGPQH
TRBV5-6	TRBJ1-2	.	ASSLRSTGTANYGYT
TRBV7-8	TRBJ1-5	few	ASSLVGEQPQH
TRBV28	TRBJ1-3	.	ASSLEVTISGNTIY
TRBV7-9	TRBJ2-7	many	ASSRLDLV
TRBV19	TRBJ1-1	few	ASTSDRGFPTNTEAF
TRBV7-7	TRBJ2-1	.	ASSLVTGSEQF
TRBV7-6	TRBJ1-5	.	ASIRDGYSNQPQH
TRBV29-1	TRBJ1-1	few	SVAKNTEAF
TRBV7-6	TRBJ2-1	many	ASSTTGTSDYNEQF
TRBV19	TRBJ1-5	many	ASSPHPGTAGSNQPQH
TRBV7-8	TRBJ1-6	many	ASSPDWDSPLH
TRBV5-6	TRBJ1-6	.	ASSSRDSPLH
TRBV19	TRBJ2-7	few	ASMDGSEQY
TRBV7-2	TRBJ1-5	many	ASRKTGALNQPQH
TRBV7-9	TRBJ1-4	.	ASIMGEKLF
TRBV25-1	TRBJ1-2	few	ASSEGQGIYGYT
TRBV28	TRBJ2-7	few	ASSFERYEQY
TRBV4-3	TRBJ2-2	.	ASSLAWENTGELF
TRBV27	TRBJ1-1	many	ASRRAGINTEAF
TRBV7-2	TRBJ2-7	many	ASRGGGGTSSYEQY
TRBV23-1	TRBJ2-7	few	ASTRDRAYEQY
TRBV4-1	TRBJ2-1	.	ASSQAAGGPKGQF
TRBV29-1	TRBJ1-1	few	SGGQLNTEAF
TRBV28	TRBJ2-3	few	ASSPPPAARTDTQY